This T cell receptor beta chain came from a study of Ad26.COV2.S vaccination and SARS-CoV-2 variants. TCRdb's table, derived via immunoSEQ multiplex PCR, lists solely in-frame clones and lacks some. The sample lists 300,000 to 450,000 clones; roughly 85% were seen once. Study-wide results and limits: Following vaccination, spike-specific CD8+ and CD4+ T cell responses reportedly exhibited substantial breadth. Placebo recipients trailed vaccine recipients in spike-specific TCR breadth.

Regarding this clone: The antigen is not known.

As for treatment: some 20 received Ad26.COV2.S at low or high dose, single or two shots; roughly 5 received placebo; per-sample allocation not given. Sampling took place 63 days after the first vaccine or placebo injection. Wuhan-strain spike was delivered by a replication-incompetent Ad26 vector. This CDR3 has 16 amino acids. Germline CDR1 MNHEY, CDR2 SVGAGI. Trimming pared 0 bases from V and 0 bases from J, leaving 10 bases between. The sample was peripheral blood, taken in a trial of Ad26.COV2.S vaccine versus placebo. This chain links TRBV6-5 with TRBJ2-3; D remains ambiguous. This TCR derives from a person between 18 and 65 years old who received the Ad26.COV2.S COVID-19 vaccine or a placebo. The chain's CDR3 is CASSYSGYLSTDTQYF. For the CDR3, the DNA is TGTGCCAGCAGTTACTCGGGGTACTTAAGCACAGATACGCAGTATTTT.